This T cell receptor beta chain was identified during a study of beta chain features in type 1 diabetes. Study in general: Across all samples, fewer than 120,000,000 sorted cells were examined.

The V end was cut by 3 bases, the J end by 0 bases, with 5 bases between. Germline-derived CDR1 and CDR2 are KGHSH and LQKENI. The CDR3 has 14 amino acids. Sequenced material consisted of expressed TCRB transcripts (all of the isolated RNA was reverse transcribed). Method: immunoSEQ multiplex PCR; TCRdb's copy keeps in-frame clones and lacks some. The data contain some 270,000 clones, under 8.5% of them singletons. Of note for this clone: The antigen is not known.

Via CD45RO/CCR7/CD25/CD127/CD95/CD27, cells of the CD4+ naive, central memory, regulatory and stem cell-like memory subsets were sorted. Study outcomes and limitations: Among type 1 diabetes patients, VDJ junctions had fewer insertions and more deletions. The study found that naive, central memory and Treg TCRB repertoires appeared more similar in patients than in healthy donors.

Sequenced sample: central memory CD4+ T cells from blood. The V gene is TRBV18, the J gene TRBJ2-2; D uncertain. The receptor was isolated from a woman aged 18 to 35 in good health. The CDR3 DNA reads as TGTGCCAGCTCACCCCAGTCGAACACCGGGGAGCTGTTTTTT. This encodes CASSPQSNTGELFF.